This TCR beta chain derives from a study of blood T cells in healthy people across ages. Study results and limitations: Among long-lived donors, naive CD4+ cells were more numerous and diversity higher than in aged donors. What prevented conclusive comparison of naive and antigen-experienced cells was that PBMCs were unsorted.

For the second PCR, which ran for about 6 to 11 cycles, a sample-barcoded 5' primer and a J-beta primer mix were used. In TCRdb, the 5' RACE reads were re-called with MiXCR into one record per CDR3 protein. Altogether 1.2 million to 1.5 million distinct CDR3 sequences are present, approximately 59% being singletons, with the ten largest covering 6.7%. This clonotype was seen more than once but under ten times. Its matching antigen is unknown. There are 18 residues in the CDR3. Per the germline V gene, CDR1 is DFQATT and CDR2 is SNEGSKA (reference sequence). V was trimmed by 3 bases and J by 0 bases, leaving 18 bases between them.

V and J are TRBV20-1 and TRBJ1-6; D is undetermined. This clonotype was sampled from a man younger than 35 in good health. Sequencing was performed on blood. Written as DNA, the CDR3 is TGCAGTGCTAGCCTCGGGAGGGTGGCAAGCTCCTATAATTCACCCCTCCACTTT. Protein sequence: CSASLGRVASSYNSPLHF.